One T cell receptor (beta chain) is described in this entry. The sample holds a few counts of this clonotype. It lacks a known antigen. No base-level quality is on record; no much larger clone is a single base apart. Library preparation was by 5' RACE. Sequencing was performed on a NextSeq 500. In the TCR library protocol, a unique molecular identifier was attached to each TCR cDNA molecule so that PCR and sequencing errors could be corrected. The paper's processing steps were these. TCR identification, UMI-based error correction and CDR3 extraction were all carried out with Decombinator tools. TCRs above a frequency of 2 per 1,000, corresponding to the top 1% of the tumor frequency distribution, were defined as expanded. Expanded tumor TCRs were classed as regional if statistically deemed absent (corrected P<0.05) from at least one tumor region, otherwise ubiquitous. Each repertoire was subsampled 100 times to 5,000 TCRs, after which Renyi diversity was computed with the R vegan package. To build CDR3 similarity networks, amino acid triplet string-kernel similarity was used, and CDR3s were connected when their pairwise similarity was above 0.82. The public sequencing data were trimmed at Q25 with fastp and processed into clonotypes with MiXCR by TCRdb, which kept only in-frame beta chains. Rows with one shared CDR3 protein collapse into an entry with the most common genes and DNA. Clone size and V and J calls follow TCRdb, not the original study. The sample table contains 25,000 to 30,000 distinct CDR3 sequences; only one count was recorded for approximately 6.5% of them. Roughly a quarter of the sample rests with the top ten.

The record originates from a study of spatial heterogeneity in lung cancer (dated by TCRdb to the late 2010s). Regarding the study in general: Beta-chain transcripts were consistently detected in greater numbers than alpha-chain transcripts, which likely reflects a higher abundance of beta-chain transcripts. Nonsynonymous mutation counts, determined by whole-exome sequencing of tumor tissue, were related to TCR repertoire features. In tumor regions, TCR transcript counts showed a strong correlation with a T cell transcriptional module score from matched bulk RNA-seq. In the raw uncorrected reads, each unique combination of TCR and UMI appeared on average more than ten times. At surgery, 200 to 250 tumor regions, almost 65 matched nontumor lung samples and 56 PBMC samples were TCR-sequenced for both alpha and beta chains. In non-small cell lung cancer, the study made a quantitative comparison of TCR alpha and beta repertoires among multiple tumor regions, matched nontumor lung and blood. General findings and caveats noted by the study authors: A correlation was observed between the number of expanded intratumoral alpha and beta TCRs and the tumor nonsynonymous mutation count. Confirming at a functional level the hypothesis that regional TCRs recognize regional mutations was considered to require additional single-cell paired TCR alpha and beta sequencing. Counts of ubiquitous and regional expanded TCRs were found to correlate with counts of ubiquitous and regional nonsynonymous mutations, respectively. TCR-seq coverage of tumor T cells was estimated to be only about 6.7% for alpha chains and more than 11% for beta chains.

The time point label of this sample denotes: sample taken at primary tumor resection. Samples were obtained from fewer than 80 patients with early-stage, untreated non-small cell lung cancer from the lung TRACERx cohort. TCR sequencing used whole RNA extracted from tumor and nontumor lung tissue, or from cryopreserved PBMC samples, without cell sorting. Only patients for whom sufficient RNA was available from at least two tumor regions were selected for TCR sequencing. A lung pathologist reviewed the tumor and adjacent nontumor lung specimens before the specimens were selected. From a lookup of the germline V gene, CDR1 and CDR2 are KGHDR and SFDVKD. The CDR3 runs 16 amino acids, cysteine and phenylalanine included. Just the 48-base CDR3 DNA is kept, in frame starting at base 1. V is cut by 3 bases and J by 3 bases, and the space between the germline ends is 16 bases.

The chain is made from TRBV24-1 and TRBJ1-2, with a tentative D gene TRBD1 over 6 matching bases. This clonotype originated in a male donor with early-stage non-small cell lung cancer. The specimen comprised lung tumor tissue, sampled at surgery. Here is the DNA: TGTGCCACCAGTGATGCCAGGGGCGCCTGGGACTATGGCTACACCTTC. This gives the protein CATSDARGAWDYGYTF.